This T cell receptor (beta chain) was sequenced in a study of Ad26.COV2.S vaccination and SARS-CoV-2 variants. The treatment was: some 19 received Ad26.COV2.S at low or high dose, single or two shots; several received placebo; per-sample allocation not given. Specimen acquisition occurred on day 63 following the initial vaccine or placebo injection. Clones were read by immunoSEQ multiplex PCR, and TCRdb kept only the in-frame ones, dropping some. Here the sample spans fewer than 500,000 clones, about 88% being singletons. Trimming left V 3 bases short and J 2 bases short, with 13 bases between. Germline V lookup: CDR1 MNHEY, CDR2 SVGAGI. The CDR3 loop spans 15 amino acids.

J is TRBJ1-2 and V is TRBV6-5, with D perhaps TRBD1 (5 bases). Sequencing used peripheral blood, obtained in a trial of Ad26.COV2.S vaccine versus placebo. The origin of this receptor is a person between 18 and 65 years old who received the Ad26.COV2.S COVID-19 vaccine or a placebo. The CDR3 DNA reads TGTGCCAGCAGTTATGGGGCAGGGACGAACTATGGCTACACCTTC. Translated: CASSYGAGTNYGYTF.